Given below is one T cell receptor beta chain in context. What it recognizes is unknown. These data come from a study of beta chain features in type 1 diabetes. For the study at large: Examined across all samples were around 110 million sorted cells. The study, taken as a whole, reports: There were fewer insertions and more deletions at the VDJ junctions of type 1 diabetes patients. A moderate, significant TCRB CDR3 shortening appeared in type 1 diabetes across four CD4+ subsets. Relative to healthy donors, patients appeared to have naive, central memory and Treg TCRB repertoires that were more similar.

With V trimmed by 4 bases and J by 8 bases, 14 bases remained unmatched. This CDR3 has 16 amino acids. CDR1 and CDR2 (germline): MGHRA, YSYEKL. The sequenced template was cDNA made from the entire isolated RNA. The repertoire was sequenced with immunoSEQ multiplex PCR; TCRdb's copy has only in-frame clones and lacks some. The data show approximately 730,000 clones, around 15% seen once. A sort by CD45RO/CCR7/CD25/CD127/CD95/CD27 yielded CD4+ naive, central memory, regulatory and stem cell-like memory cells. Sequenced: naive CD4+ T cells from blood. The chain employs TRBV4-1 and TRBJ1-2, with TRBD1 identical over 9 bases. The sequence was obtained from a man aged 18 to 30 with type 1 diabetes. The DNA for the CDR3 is TGCGCCAGCAGCCTCATACCGGGACAGGGTTTGAGAGGCTACACCTTC. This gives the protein CASSLIPGQGLRGYTF.